One sample yielded the 32 T cell receptor beta chains listed below, sequenced in a study of T cells in localized non-small cell lung cancer (dated by TCRdb to about 2020). To prepare the library, the immunoSEQ multiplex PCR assay was applied. Not all clones reach the TCRdb copy of this immuneACCESS table, which keeps in-frame sequences only. Checked studies attribute under half of the gap to unresolved V genes and leave the rest unexplained. The sample records tens of thousands of clones, approximately 89% of which are singletons. In total, the top ten clones hold about 9.7% of the sample. Sequenced material: peripheral blood mononuclear cells, taken before any cancer treatment. Receptors were obtained from a woman aged 35 to 75 with stage III lung adenocarcinoma.

The table lists this clone with a count of one. V and J are TRBV5-4 and TRBJ2-6; D is possibly TRBD2 (6 bases). This CDR3 spans 16 amino acids. V was trimmed by 0 bases and J by 2 bases, leaving 9 bases between them. Germline lookup yields CDR1 SGHNT and CDR2 YYREEE (reference sequence). CDR3 DNA sequence: TGTGCCAGCAGCTTGGGTGGAGGGACTGGGGCCAACGTCCTGACTTTC. Translated: CASSLGGGTGANVLTF. The full variable domain, completed using reference TRBV5-4 and TRBJ2-6, is ETGVTQSPTHLIKTRGQQVTLRCSSQSGHNTVSWYQQALGQGPQFIFQYYREEENGRGNFPPRFSGLQFPNYSSELNVNALELDDSALYLCASSLGGGTGANVLTFGAGSRLTVL.

The V gene is TRBV11-3, the J gene TRBJ2-1; D is possibly TRBD1 (5 bases). Trimming removed 1 base from V and 4 bases from J, with 8 bases in between. From germline, CDR1 is SGHNT and CDR2 YENEEA. The CDR3 extends over 14 amino acids. The CDR3 protein is CASSLGGSYNEQFF. The DNA of the CDR3 is TGTGCCAGCAGCTTAGGGGGCAGTTACAATGAGCAGTTCTTC.

The table lists this clone with a few counts. The chain couples TRBV10-1 to TRBJ1-5; D ambiguous. V dropped 0 bases and J dropped 2 bases, with 2 bases sitting between them. This CDR3 is built from 13 residues. Germline CDR1 WNHNN, CDR2 SYGVQD (reference sequence). CDR3 loop: CASSESGNQPQHF. The CDR3 nucleotides are TGCGCCAGCAGTGAGTCCGGCAATCAGCCCCAGCATTTT.

The gene calls are TRBV7-9 and TRBJ2-3; D is possibly TRBD2 (5 bases). V was trimmed by 5 bases and J by 8 bases, leaving 14 bases between them. There are 13 residues in the CDR3. Germline V gene data show CDR1 as SEHNR and CDR2 as FQNEAQ (reference sequence). The DNA of the CDR3 is TGTGCCAGCAGCCCAAGTGTGGGGAGTACGCAGTATTTT. Its translation: CASSPSVGSTQYF.

V is TRBV5-5 and J is TRBJ2-1; D may match TRBD1 or TRBD2 (5 bases each). Trimming cost V 4 bases and J 7 bases, with 12 bases left between them. CDR3 size: 13 residues. Germline CDR1 is SGHKS and CDR2 is YYEKEE (reference sequence). The CDR3 here is CASSPGPINEQFF. The CDR3 nucleotides read TGTGCCAGCAGCCCGGGACCCATTAATGAGCAGTTCTTC.

The count of this clone is one. The V gene is TRBV5-1, the J gene TRBJ1-4; D call uncertain. This CDR3 spans 17 amino acids. The V end was cut by 2 bases, the J end by 5 bases, with 19 bases between. Germline CDR1 SGHRS, CDR2 YFSETQ. CDR3 DNA: TGCGCCAGCAGCTTCCTGTCCACGGCCAACCGAAATGAAAAACTGTTTTTT. As protein: CASSFLSTANRNEKLFF.

The genes are TRBV30 and TRBJ1-2; D is unresolved. The CDR3 covers 14 residues. The germline gives CDR1 GTSNPN, CDR2 SVGIG (reference sequence). Between the trimmed V and J ends, which lost 2 bases and 4 bases, there was a span of 14 bases. The DNA of the CDR3 is TGTGCCTGGAGTACCTCTTCCCTAGTCTATGGCTACACCTTC. Translated, it gives CAWSTSSLVYGYTF. Together with reference TRBV30 and TRBJ1-2, the CDR3 gives the full variable domain: SQTIHQWPATLVQPVGSPLSLECTVEGTSNPNLYWYRQAAGRGLQLLFYSVGIGQISSEVPQNLSASRPQDRQFILSSKKLLLSDSGFYLCAWSTSSLVYGYTFGSGTRLTVV.

The chain has TRBV30 and TRBJ2-6; TRBD1 or TRBD2 may be the D gene (5 bases each). The V end was cut by 0 bases, the J end by 1 base, with 19 bases between. Germline V gene sequence: CDR1 GTSNPN, CDR2 SVGIG (reference sequence). This CDR3 spans 19 amino acids. For the CDR3, the DNA is TGTGCCTGGAGTGTAGGGGCAAGAACTTGGGGGTCTGGGGCCAACGTCCTGACTTTC. Amino acids: CAWSVGARTWGSGANVLTF. Full variable domain (rest looked up from reference TRBV30 and TRBJ2-6): SQTIHQWPATLVQPVGSPLSLECTVEGTSNPNLYWYRQAAGRGLQLLFYSVGIGQISSEVPQNLSASRPQDRQFILSSKKLLLSDSGFYLCAWSVGARTWGSGANVLTFGAGSRLTVL.

The J gene is TRBJ1-6, the V gene TRBV30, with D uncertain. The CDR3 covers 11 residues. The germline V gene encodes CDR1 GTSNPN and CDR2 SVGIG (reference sequence). Between the trimmed V and J ends, which lost 2 bases and 10 bases, there was a span of 6 bases. CDR3 DNA sequence: TGTGCCTGGAGTACCCGGTCACCCCTCCACTTT. It yields the protein CAWSTRSPLHF.

The chain couples TRBV7-8 to TRBJ2-6, with D unresolved. With 5 bases removed from V and 2 bases from J, the gap between germline ends came to 10 bases. The CDR3 has 15 residues. The germline CDR1 and CDR2 sequences are SGHVS and FQNEAQ. CDR3 protein: CASSPQKPGANVLTF. DNA of the CDR3: TGTGCCAGCAGCCCCCAAAAGCCTGGGGCCAACGTCCTGACTTTC.

This chain uses TRBV2 with TRBJ2-1, with 10 bases identical to TRBD2. The CDR3 totals 15 residues. The V segment lost 4 bases and the J segment 4 bases; nucleotides outside the gene matches: 4. CDR1 is SNHLY, CDR2 FYNNEI, per germline. CDR3: CASSGTSGLYNEQFF. For the CDR3, the DNA is TGTGCCAGCAGTGGGACTAGCGGACTATACAATGAGCAGTTCTTC.

V and J are TRBV5-4 and TRBJ2-5, with D perhaps TRBD2 (5 bases). Germline-derived CDR1 and CDR2 are SGHNT and YYREEE (reference sequence). This CDR3 is built from 13 residues. The V gene lost 4 bases and the J gene lost 3 bases, with 10 bases spanning the gap. CDR3 loop: CASSLDGKETQYF. The CDR3 bases are TGTGCCAGCAGCCTAGACGGGAAAGAGACCCAGTACTTC.

V is TRBV7-2 and J is TRBJ2-3; the match to TRBD2 covers 7 bases. This CDR3 region has 15 residues. J lost 1 base, V lost 8 bases, and 9 bases had no gene match. Germline V gene sequence: CDR1 SGHTA, CDR2 FQGNSA. This CDR3 is CASGEGPGGTDTQYF. DNA for the CDR3: TGTGCCAGCGGGGAGGGCCCCGGGGGCACAGATACGCAGTATTTT.

The rearrangement links TRBV7-2 to TRBJ2-3; 8 bases match TRBD2. CDR3 length equals 14 residues. J was trimmed by 9 bases and V by 1 base; bases with no gene match: 6. Germline CDR1 reads SGHTA; CDR2 reads FQGNSA. The CDR3 nucleotides read TGTGCCAGCAGCTTAGGTCCTAGCGGGCGGACGCAGTATTTT. Amino acid sequence: CASSLGPSGRTQYF.

This clone was detected only once. This sequence joins TRBV5-1 and TRBJ1-1; D unclear. The CDR3 covers 14 residues. Germline-derived CDR1 and CDR2 are SGHRS and YFSETQ. V dropped 0 bases and J dropped 2 bases, with 8 bases sitting between them. Written as DNA, the CDR3 is TGCGCCAGCAGCTTGGCCGTAGGTAACACTGAAGCTTTCTTT. It specifies CASSLAVGNTEAFF. Full variable domain (missing parts from reference TRBV5-1 and TRBJ1-1): KAGVTQTPRYLIKTRGQQVTLSCSPISGHRSVSWYQQTPGQGLQFLFEYFSETQRNKGNFPGRFSGRQFSNSRSEMNVSTLELGDSALYLCASSLAVGNTEAFFGQGTRLTVV.

The table lists this clone with a few counts. The chain is built from TRBV7-2 and TRBJ2-1; D is undetermined. Trimming left V 1 base short and J 1 base short, with 5 bases between. Germline loops: CDR1 SGHTA, CDR2 FQGNSA. The CDR3 sequence is 14 residues long. The CDR3 nucleotides are TGTGCCAGCAGCTTAGGCAATTCCTACAATGAGCAGTTCTTC. It specifies CASSLGNSYNEQFF.

This clone was counted only a few times. The chain has TRBV5-1 and TRBJ2-7; 7 nucleotides align to TRBD1. Germline V gene lookup returns CDR1 SGHRS and CDR2 YFSETQ. This CDR3 comprises 14 residues. V dropped 2 bases and J dropped 6; count of bases not matched to a gene: 8. The CDR3 loop is CASSLTGELGEQYF. In DNA, the CDR3 is TGCGCCAGCAGCTTAACAGGGGAACTCGGCGAGCAGTACTTC.

The chain joins TRBV7-9 to TRBJ1-4; D is unclear. Germline values: CDR1 SEHNR, CDR2 FQNEAQ (reference sequence). Trimming cost V 5 bases and J 4 bases, with 14 bases left between them. The length of the CDR3 is 15 residues. The CDR3, as DNA: TGTGCCAGCAGCCCAAGGGCGGGAGATAATGAAAAACTGTTTTTT. Translation: CASSPRAGDNEKLFF.

CDR3 coding DNA: TGTGCCAGCAGTGTGGGGGACCTCCAAGAGACCCAGTACTTC. Translation: CASSVGDLQETQYF. The V and J genes are TRBV2 and TRBJ2-5, with D perhaps matching TRBD1 or TRBD2 (5 bases each). Germline V gene lookup returns CDR1 SNHLY and CDR2 FYNNEI. V shed 4 bases and J shed 1 base, with 10 bases lying between them. This CDR3 region has 14 residues.

The rearrangement links TRBV30 to TRBJ1-3; D gene uncertain. CDR3 length equals 14 residues. V was clipped by 0 bases and J by 3 bases, with 9 bases between them. Germline values: CDR1 GTSNPN, CDR2 SVGIG (reference sequence). The CDR3, as DNA: TGTGCCTGGAGTGTGATGACATATGGAAACACCATATATTTT. It specifies CAWSVMTYGNTIYF.

The rearrangement uses TRBV9 and TRBJ2-5; TRBD1 might be the D (6 bases). Germline V gene data show CDR1 as SGDLS and CDR2 as YYNGEE. This CDR3 spans 16 amino acids. Trimming took off 6 bases at V and 5 bases at J, with 23 bases between the two ends. The CDR3 is CASTRGGQGIGETQYF. CDR3 nucleotides: TGTGCCAGCACTAGAGGTGGGCAGGGGATTGGGGAGACCCAGTACTTC.

The chain links TRBV4-2 to TRBJ1-3, with D uncertain. Germline V CDR1 and CDR2: LGHNA, YNFKEQ. CDR3 length equals 15 residues. The V gene lost 3 bases and the J gene lost 3 bases, with 12 bases spanning the gap. The CDR3 nucleotides read TGTGCCAGCAGCCACCCGGATTCTCGTGGAAACACCATATATTTT. Translated: CASSHPDSRGNTIYF.

The chain employs TRBV19 and TRBJ2-1; 9 bases are a match to TRBD2. Losses at the gene ends were 1 base for V and 6 bases for J; bases not matched to a gene: 4. Germline CDR1 LNHDA, CDR2 SQIVND (reference sequence). The CDR3 sequence is 15 residues long. CDR3 sequence: CASSIVSGSRNEQFF. Written as DNA, the CDR3 is TGTGCCAGTAGTATAGTTAGCGGGAGCCGCAATGAGCAGTTCTTC.

The chain uses TRBV20-1 and TRBJ1-1; D is undetermined. The germline CDR1 and CDR2 sequences are DFQATT and SNEGSKA (reference sequence). The germline V and J ends were trimmed by 3 bases and 8 bases, with 7 bases remaining between them. The CDR3 covers 10 residues. CDR3 DNA: TGCAGTGCTAGCCGCTCAGAAGCTTTCTTT. It yields the protein CSASRSEAFF.

This sequence joins TRBV7-9 and TRBJ1-1; D possibly corresponds to TRBD1 (6 bases). Germline V gene data show CDR1 as SEHNR and CDR2 as FQNEAQ (reference sequence). V was pared by 8 bases and J by 1 base, with 14 bases between. This CDR3 region has 14 residues. Here the CDR3 reads CASHGGRWNTEAFF. DNA for the CDR3: TGTGCCAGCCATGGGGGGCGCTGGAACACTGAAGCTTTCTTT.

CDR3 in DNA: TGCGCCAGCAGCCAAGCAGGCTCAGCCGCTAACTATGGCTACACCTTC. It codes for CASSQAGSAANYGYTF. The gene calls are TRBV4-1 and TRBJ1-2; the D is unclear. Germline CDR1 reads MGHRA; CDR2 reads YSYEKL. The CDR3 loop spans 16 amino acids. V shed 1 base and J shed 0 bases, with 12 bases lying between them.

This clone was seen only once. The CDR3 coding sequence is TGCGCCAGCAGTGACACCCCTTCTAACAATGAGCAGTTCTTC. Protein: CASSDTPSNNEQFF. The chain couples TRBV10-1 to TRBJ2-1; D remains ambiguous. The V and J ends lost 3 bases and 5 bases respectively, with 11 bases between them. This CDR3 is 14 amino acids long. Germline CDR1 WNHNN, CDR2 SYGVQD (reference sequence).

The chain carries TRBV18 and TRBJ1-2; 9 nucleotides line up with TRBD1. CDR1 is KGHSH, CDR2 LQKENI, per germline. The CDR3 runs to 14 residues. J was trimmed by 3 bases and V by 4 bases; bases with no gene match: 3. CDR3 sequence (DNA): TGTGCCAGCTCACGCGACAGGGGGGACTATGGCTACACCTTC. Translating it yields CASSRDRGDYGYTF.

The genes are TRBV5-1 and TRBJ2-5, with D perhaps matching TRBD2 (6 bases). Per germline, CDR1 SGHRS and CDR2 YFSETQ. The V gene lost 4 bases and the J gene lost 4 bases, with 14 bases spanning the gap. The CDR3 has 14 amino acids. CDR3 sequence: CASSPTEGLETQYF. In DNA, the CDR3 is TGCGCCAGCAGCCCTACGGAGGGTTTAGAGACCCAGTACTTC.

This clone has just a few counts. The chain links TRBV5-4 to TRBJ2-2; D might be TRBD1 (6 bases). Germline CDR1 SGHNT, CDR2 YYREEE (reference sequence). The CDR3 spans 17 residues. Between the trimmed V and J ends, which lost 0 bases and 1 base, there was a span of 13 bases. The CDR3 spells CASSLAGGPQNTGELFF. CDR3 DNA sequence: TGTGCCAGCAGCTTGGCTGGGGGCCCACAGAACACCGGGGAGCTGTTTTTT.

The chain joins TRBV6-1 to TRBJ1-2; 8 bases fit TRBD1. CDR1 and CDR2 (germline): MNHNS, SASEGT. The V and J ends lost 3 bases and 5 bases, in that order; junction bases with no gene match: 8. This CDR3 is 15 amino acids long. The CDR3 loop reads CASSEGDRTLYGYTF. For the CDR3, the DNA is TGTGCCAGCAGTGAGGGGGACAGGACCCTGTATGGCTACACCTTC.

The chain links TRBV27 to TRBJ1-2; 8 bases are a match to TRBD1. In germline, CDR1 is MNHEY, CDR2 SMNVEV (reference sequence). J gave up 4 bases and V 2 bases, and 0 bases lay outside the gene matches. The CDR3 length is 13 residues. The DNA for the CDR3 is TGTGCCAGCAGTTTAGGACAGGGCTATGGCTACACCTTC. Amino acids: CASSLGQGYGYTF.